What follows are 19 T cell receptor beta chains derived from one specimen sequenced in a study of identifying expanded T cells in peripheral blood. Only in-frame clones appear in the TCRdb table, and some are missing; sequencing was by immunoSEQ multiplex PCR. The sample has some 93,000 clones, 88% seen once. Sequencing was carried out using blood. The receptors derive from a person between 18 and 75 years old in good health.

The chain combines TRBV27 with TRBJ2-1, with TRBD2 identical over 12 bases. The CDR3 has 17 amino acids. V was pared by 6 bases and J by 0 bases, with 6 bases of the junction left unmatched. CDR1 and CDR2 (germline): MNHEY, SMNVEV (reference sequence). CDR3: CASSGVTSGSSYNEQFF. For the CDR3, the DNA is TGTGCCAGCAGCGGTGTGACTAGCGGGAGCTCCTACAATGAGCAGTTCTTC.

V usage is TRBV29-1 and J usage is TRBJ2-1, with 9 nucleotides matching TRBD1. This CDR3 region has 14 residues. V dropped 5 bases and J dropped 8; count of bases not matched to a gene: 10. The germline V gene encodes CDR1 SQVTM and CDR2 ANQGSEA. CDR3 in amino acids: CSVSGTGKIYEQFF. In DNA form, the CDR3 reads TGCAGCGTTTCCGGGACAGGGAAAATCTATGAGCAGTTCTTC.

The CDR3 here is CASRDRGSDTQYF. The CDR3, as DNA: TGTGCCAGCAGGGACAGGGGCTCAGATACGCAGTATTTT. The rearrangement joins TRBV5-8 to TRBJ2-3, with TRBD1 matching 9 bases. The germline V gene has CDR1 SGHTS and CDR2 YDEGEE. V was clipped by 5 bases and J by 4 bases; unmatched bases: 2. The CDR3 consists of 13 residues.

The chain uses TRBV5-6 and TRBJ1-5; D is ambiguous. Germline V lookup: CDR1 SGHDT, CDR2 YYEEEE. Trimming cost V 3 bases and J 0 bases, with 7 bases left between them. CDR3 size: 14 residues. This chain's CDR3 is CASSYGVSNQPQHF. CDR3 bases: TGTGCCAGCAGCTACGGGGTTAGCAATCAGCCCCAGCATTTT.

CDR3 in DNA: TGTGCCATCAGTGAGTCGACAGGGCACTCCAATGAGCAGTTCTTC. Protein sequence: CAISESTGHSNEQFF. The chain joins TRBV10-3 to TRBJ2-1; 7 bases agree with TRBD1. V trimming: 0 bases; J trimming: 6 bases; junction bases outside the gene matches: 5. This CDR3 spans 15 amino acids. CDR1 and CDR2 (germline): ENHRY, SYGVKD.

This chain joins TRBV5-4 and TRBJ1-1; D perhaps matches TRBD1 (5 bases). The germline V gene has CDR1 SGHNT and CDR2 YYREEE (reference sequence). The CDR3 runs 13 residues. V dropped 1 base and J dropped 6 bases, with 10 bases sitting between them. The CDR3 is CASSLPRDPEAFF. The CDR3 nucleotides read TGTGCCAGCAGCTTGCCCCGGGACCCTGAAGCTTTCTTT.

The rearrangement links TRBV21-1 to TRBJ1-2; the table's D gene call, TRBD1, was not cross checked with the DNA. TRBV21-1 is a documented pseudogene. There are 14 residues in the CDR3. CDR3 amino acids: CASSKEGANYGYTF. CDR3 nucleotide sequence: TGTGCCAGCAGCAAAGAGGGGGCTAACTATGGCTACACCTTC.

The chain couples TRBV7-3 to TRBJ2-5; D unresolved. This CDR3 is built from 13 residues. Germline V gene data show CDR1 as SGHTA and CDR2 as FQGTGA. With 6 bases removed from V and 1 base from J, the gap between germline ends came to 9 bases. The CDR3 sequence is CASSPTAQETQYF. CDR3 bases: TGTGCCAGCAGTCCGACCGCCCAAGAGACCCAGTACTTC.

The chain is built from TRBV5-6 and TRBJ2-5; either TRBD1 or TRBD2 may fit D (5 bases each). Germline CDR1 is SGHDT and CDR2 is YYEEEE. This CDR3 has 18 residues. Between the trimmed V and J ends, which lost 3 bases and 0 bases, there was a span of 21 bases. CDR3 DNA sequence: TGTGCCAGCAGCTCCCCGGGGCAGCACGACCCTTACCAAGAGACCCAGTACTTC. Protein product: CASSSPGQHDPYQETQYF.

The sample holds one count of this clone. The chain has TRBV10-3 and TRBJ2-5, with 7 bases lining up with TRBD1. Germline V gene lookup returns CDR1 ENHRY and CDR2 SYGVKD. The CDR3 loop spans 13 amino acids. The V and J ends lost 6 bases and 0 bases, in that order; junction bases with no gene match: 1. DNA for the CDR3: TGTGCCATCAGCGGACAGGACCAAGAGACCCAGTACTTC. Its protein product is CAISGQDQETQYF.

The V call is TRBV4-1, the J call TRBJ1-2; perhaps TRBD1 as D (5 bases). V lost 0 bases to trimming and J lost 3 bases, with 20 bases between them. There are 18 residues in the CDR3. The germline V gene encodes CDR1 MGHRA and CDR2 YSYEKL. In DNA, the CDR3 is TGCGCCAGCAGCCAAGATCTTCGTGGGACGGCGGGGGACTATGGCTACACCTTC. It yields the protein CASSQDLRGTAGDYGYTF.

The rearrangement links TRBV10-1 to TRBJ1-1; D unclear. Trimming removed 4 bases from V and 3 bases from J, with 9 bases in between. This CDR3 region has 13 residues. CDR1 and CDR2 from the germline V gene are WNHNN and SYGVQD (reference sequence). CDR3 protein: CASSGPGDTEAFF. The CDR3 DNA reads as TGCGCCAGCAGTGGACCTGGGGACACTGAAGCTTTCTTT.

This chain connects TRBV5-4 to TRBJ1-1; no reliable D call. CDR3 length: 15 amino acids. The germline V and J ends were trimmed by 3 bases and 1 base, with 13 bases remaining between them. Germline V gene data show CDR1 as SGHNT and CDR2 as YYREEE (reference sequence). This chain's CDR3 is CASSSPTGTNTEAFF. CDR3 DNA sequence: TGTGCCAGCAGCTCCCCTACGGGTACGAACACTGAAGCTTTCTTT.

The chain recombines TRBV5-5 with TRBJ1-2, with 10 positions matching TRBD1. The CDR3 is 18 residues long. Germline-derived CDR1 and CDR2 are SGHKS and YYEKEE (reference sequence). V was pared by 1 base and J by 1 base, with 10 bases of the junction left unmatched. The CDR3 spells CASSLSGTGARDNYGYTF. CDR3 in DNA: TGTGCCAGCAGCTTGTCCGGGACAGGGGCGCGGGATAACTATGGCTACACCTTC.

The chain carries TRBV7-9 and TRBJ1-4, with 8 nucleotides matching TRBD1. Germline CDR1 is SEHNR and CDR2 is FQNEAQ (reference sequence). This CDR3 contains 16 residues. The V gene end was trimmed by 6 bases and the J gene end by 7 bases; junction bases not matched to a gene: 13. CDR3 protein: CASRPAARTGLEKLFF. In DNA, the CDR3 is TGTGCCAGCAGACCCGCGGCTCGGACAGGGCTTGAAAAACTGTTTTTT.

This chain uses TRBV30 with TRBJ1-4; TRBD1 matches 9 bases. The CDR3 covers 13 residues. The germline V gene has CDR1 GTSNPN and CDR2 SVGIG (reference sequence). The junction had 3 bases not matched to a gene; V was cut back by 3 bases and J by 7 bases. CDR3 residues: CAWRGQGREKLFF. The CDR3 coding sequence is TGTGCCTGGAGAGGACAGGGGCGTGAAAAACTGTTTTTT.

The rearrangement links TRBV30 to TRBJ2-7; no clear D. This CDR3 spans 12 amino acids. V lost 1 base and J lost 3, with 7 bases in between. CDR1 and CDR2 from the germline V gene are GTSNPN and SVGIG (reference sequence). CDR3 bases: TGTGCCTGGAGTGGAGGTGGCTACGAGCAGTACTTC. Amino acid sequence: CAWSGGGYEQYF.

In its sample, this clone was seen once. The gene calls are TRBV10-3 and TRBJ1-2; 10 bases fit TRBD1. The germline V gene encodes CDR1 ENHRY and CDR2 SYGVKD. V lost 2 bases, J lost 3 bases, and 6 bases stayed unmatched. CDR3 size: 16 residues. In DNA, the CDR3 is TGTGCCATCAGTGAGATCCGACAGGGGGCTTACTATGGCTACACCTTC. Encoded protein: CAISEIRQGAYYGYTF.

This chain joins TRBV2 and TRBJ1-1; D unresolved. Germline CDR1 is SNHLY and CDR2 is FYNNEI. Trimming stripped 3 bases from V and 1 base from J, with 9 bases between. The CDR3 runs to 14 residues. CDR3 sequence: CASSEFEENTEAFF. In DNA, the CDR3 is TGTGCCAGCAGTGAGTTTGAAGAGAACACTGAAGCTTTCTTT. The complete variable domain, with remaining parts taken from reference TRBV2 and TRBJ1-1, reads EPEVTQTPSHQVTQMGQEVILRCVPISNHLYFYWYRQILGQKVEFLVSFYNNEISEKSEIFDDQFSVERPDGSNFTLKIRSTKLEDSAMYFCASSEFEENTEAFFGQGTRLTVV.